Below are 12 T cell receptor beta chains sequenced from a single sample in a study of blood T cell repertoires in COVID-19. Method: immunoSEQ multiplex PCR; TCRdb's copy keeps in-frame clones and lacks some. Of under 45,000 clones in the sample, over 70% were seen once. Sequencing input: peripheral blood. The receptor source for this set is an elderly man with acute or convalescent COVID-19.

This chain connects TRBV7-9 to TRBJ2-5; D unclear. V was pared by 3 bases and J by 3 bases, with 11 bases between. Germline V CDR1 and CDR2: SEHNR, FQNEAQ (reference sequence). CDR3 size: 14 residues. The CDR3 DNA follows: TGTGCCAGCAGCTTTAAGCAAGCTGAAGAGACCCAGTACTTC. It specifies CASSFKQAEETQYF.

The rearrangement joins TRBV5-1 to TRBJ2-7, with 9 bases that match TRBD2. V shed 0 bases, J shed 2 bases, and the junction held 3 bases outside the gene matches. Germline loops: CDR1 SGHRS, CDR2 YFSETQ. The CDR3 totals 15 residues. CDR3 sequence (DNA): TGCGCCAGCAGCTTGGGACTAGCGGCCGCCTACGAGCAGTACTTC. Residues: CASSLGLAAAYEQYF.

The CDR3 protein is CAWNPSLGGYTF. DNA for the CDR3: TGTGCCTGGAATCCCTCGCTGGGCGGCTACACCTTC. J is TRBJ1-2 and V is TRBV30, with D uncertain. CDR1 is GTSNPN and CDR2 is SVGIG in the germline V gene (reference sequence). V was clipped by 4 bases and J by 8 bases, with 14 bases between them. CDR3 length: 12 residues.

The chain links TRBV7-3 to TRBJ2-2, with D uncertain. V lost 2 bases, J lost 6 bases, and 4 bases lay in between. The germline gives CDR1 SGHTA, CDR2 FQGTGA. This CDR3 region has 12 residues. CDR3 residues: CASSLGPGELFF. In nucleotides, the CDR3 is TGTGCCAGCAGCTTAGGGCCCGGGGAGCTGTTTTTT. The entire variable domain, with the rest obtained from reference TRBV7-3 and TRBJ2-2, is as follows: GAGVSQTPSNKVTEKGKYVELRCDPISGHTALYWYRQSLGQGPEFLIYFQGTGAADDSGLPNDRFFAVRPEGSVSTLKIQRTERGDSAVYLCASSLGPGELFFGEGSRLTVL.

The V call is TRBV2, the J call TRBJ2-7, with TRBD2 identical over 9 bases. Germline V gene lookup returns CDR1 SNHLY and CDR2 FYNNEI. This CDR3 region has 15 residues. The junction had 6 bases not matched to a gene; V was cut back by 5 bases and J by 1 base. CDR3 sequence: CASSFPLAGSYEQYF. CDR3 DNA sequence: TGTGCCAGCAGTTTCCCCCTAGCGGGATCCTACGAGCAGTACTTC. Full variable domain (outside the CDR3, taken from reference TRBV2 and TRBJ2-7): EPEVTQTPSHQVTQMGQEVILRCVPISNHLYFYWYRQILGQKVEFLVSFYNNEISEKSEIFDDQFSVERPDGSNFTLKIRSTKLEDSAMYFCASSFPLAGSYEQYFGPGTRLTVT.

This clone was recorded only once. The CDR3, as DNA: TGTGCCAGCACGGGACAGCTCTCCTACGAGCAGTACTTC. This codes for CASTGQLSYEQYF. The V and J genes are TRBV2 and TRBJ2-7, with 7 bases lining up with TRBD1. V dropped 7 bases and J dropped 0; count of bases not matched to a gene: 3. The CDR3 length is 13 residues. Germline V gives CDR1 SNHLY, CDR2 FYNNEI.

The rearrangement joins TRBV5-5 to TRBJ2-7; TRBD2 agrees at 7 bases. With 4 bases clipped from V and 4 bases from J, the junction kept 8 bases outside the gene matches. This CDR3 has 14 amino acids. From germline, CDR1 is SGHKS and CDR2 YYEKEE (reference sequence). The CDR3 coding sequence is TGTGCCAGCAGCATTAGAGCGGGGAGGTACGAGCAGTACTTC. The encoded protein is CASSIRAGRYEQYF.

This clone was observed once. The chain carries TRBV7-2 and TRBJ2-2; 10 nucleotides align to TRBD1. The CDR3 extends over 17 amino acids. The V gene's germline CDR1 is SGHTA and CDR2 FQGNSA. V gave up 5 bases and J gave up 1 base; unmatched junction bases: 7. CDR3 protein: CASSHSRDRGNTGELFF. The CDR3 DNA reads TGTGCCAGCAGCCATTCCCGGGACAGGGGGAACACCGGGGAGCTGTTTTTT.

The chain joins TRBV27 to TRBJ1-5; TRBD1 matches 7 bases. This CDR3 spans 15 amino acids. CDR1 is MNHEY and CDR2 is SMNVEV in the germline V gene (reference sequence). The junction had 7 bases not matched to a gene; V was cut back by 4 bases and J by 4 bases. CDR3 sequence reads: CASSSDRAGNQPQHF. The CDR3 nucleotides read TGTGCCAGCAGTTCAGACAGGGCAGGGAATCAGCCCCAGCATTTT.

CDR3 sequence: CASSQESRRGGRNEQFF. In nucleotides, the CDR3 is TGCGCCAGCAGCCAAGAGTCTCGGCGGGGGGGCCGCAATGAGCAGTTCTTC. The V and J genes are TRBV4-1 and TRBJ2-1; 9 bases map to TRBD2. CDR3 length: 17 amino acids. V shed 0 bases and J 6 bases; nucleotides not matched to a gene: 9. The germline gives CDR1 MGHRA, CDR2 YSYEKL.

The chain employs TRBV6-5 and TRBJ2-7; weak D call: TRBD2 (6 bases). With 4 bases removed from V and 1 base from J, the gap between germline ends came to 14 bases. Germline-derived CDR1 and CDR2 are MNHEY and SVGAGI. CDR3 size: 15 residues. CDR3 bases: TGTGCCAGCAGTTCATCCTTGGGACTTTCCTACGAGCAGTACTTC. Translation: CASSSSLGLSYEQYF.

This clone was recorded many times. V gene TRBV5-1 combines with J gene TRBJ1-2; D is possibly TRBD1 (5 bases). V lost 8 bases and J 8 bases, leaving 25 bases between the germline ends. The CDR3 length is 15 residues. Germline V gives CDR1 SGHRS, CDR2 YFSETQ. The CDR3 nucleotides are TGCGCCAGTAATACTAACTGGGACTCGCTTAGGGGCTACACCTTC. This codes for CASNTNWDSLRGYTF.